These T cell receptor beta chains were read from a single sample in a study of cytomegalovirus exposure and HLA in healthy donors. The method was immunoSEQ multiplex PCR; TCRdb's version includes in-frame clones alone and lacks a portion of them. Reported are about 46,000 clones; the ten largest clones contain approximately 1.2%. Sequencing was done on a sample of PBMCs. The receptors originated from a woman aged 40-49 years in good health and CMV-seronegative. Each CDR3 is given with its conserved first and last residue. D genes are given only for firm matches.

cdr3_length j_call v_call d_call cdr3_aa cdr3_nt
15 TRBJ2-3 TRBV18 TRBD1 CASSKATGGTDTQYF TGTGCCAGCTCAAAAGCGACAGGGGGCACAGATACGCAGTATTTT
12 TRBJ2-3 TRBV5-1 TRBD1 CASSLDRGLAYF TGCGCCAGCAGCTTGGACAGGGGGCTGGCGTATTTT
16 TRBJ1-5 TRBV18 NA CASSPPPGKGNQPQHF TGTGCCAGCTCACCACCCCCAGGGAAGGGCAATCAGCCCCAGCATTTT
15 TRBJ2-3 TRBV7-3 TRBD1 CASSRTGIGADTQYF TGTGCCAGCTCGCGGACAGGGATCGGTGCAGATACGCAGTATTTT
15 TRBJ2-3 TRBV27 NA CASSKDTAKADTQYF TGTGCCAGCAGTAAAGACACGGCGAAAGCAGATACGCAGTATTTT
14 TRBJ2-7 TRBV6-5 TRBD1 CASCTGTGGCEQYF TGTGCCAGCTGCACCGGGACAGGGGGATGCGAGCAGTACTTC
13 TRBJ2-7 TRBV29-1 TRBD1 CSVQDRETYEQYF TGCAGCGTCCAGGACAGGGAAACCTACGAGCAGTACTTC
15 TRBJ2-5 TRBV18 NA CASSPNAPLRETQYF TGTGCCAGCTCACCAAATGCTCCCCTCCGGGAGACCCAGTACTTC
15 TRBJ2-3 TRBV5-1 TRBD2 CASSPGLGHTDTQYF TGCGCCAGCAGCCCGGGACTAGGGCACACAGATACGCAGTATTTT
11 TRBJ2-7 TRBV6-5 TRBD1 CASSGTDEQYF TGTGCCAGCAGCGGGACAGACGAGCAGTACTTC
15 TRBJ1-1 TRBV4-3 NA CASSQGGLGDTEAFF TGCGCCAGCAGCCAAGGGGGACTGGGGGACACTGAAGCTTTCTTT
14 TRBJ2-1 TRBV2 NA CASSGRGFYNEQFF TGTGCCAGCAGCGGGAGAGGGTTCTACAATGAGCAGTTCTTC
17 TRBJ1-2 TRBV19 TRBD1 CASSFDRGRRGNYGYTF TGTGCCAGTAGTTTTGACAGGGGGCGACGAGGTAACTATGGCTACACCTTC
12 TRBJ2-5 TRBV29-1 TRBD2 CSERLAQETQYF TGCAGTGAAAGACTAGCGCAAGAGACCCAGTACTTC
15 TRBJ1-5 TRBV6-4 NA CASSAYPGQGQPQHF TGTGCCAGCAGTGCTTACCCAGGGCAAGGTCAGCCCCAGCATTTT
15 TRBJ2-1 TRBV6-5 TRBD2 CASRPRLATDNEQFF TGTGCCAGCAGACCGCGACTAGCCACCGACAATGAGCAGTTCTTC
13 TRBJ2-7 TRBV7-9 NA CASSLEGVYEQYF TGTGCCAGCAGCTTAGAAGGGGTATACGAGCAGTACTTC
14 TRBJ2-7 TRBV18 TRBD2 CASSPTSGAYEQYF TGTGCCAGCTCACCAACTAGCGGTGCCTACGAGCAGTACTTC
14 TRBJ2-7 TRBV7-6 NA CASSLKRGTYEQYF TGTGCCAGCAGCCTCAAAAGGGGCACCTACGAGCAGTACTTC
14 TRBJ1-4 TRBV5-6 NA CASSFGQGGEKLFF TGTGCCAGCAGCTTTGGCCAGGGCGGCGAAAAACTGTTTTTT